Below are 24 T cell receptor beta chains sequenced from a single sample in a study of OX40 agonist ivuxolimab in advanced cancers. Using immunoSEQ multiplex PCR, the repertoire was profiled, and TCRdb retains in-frame clones only, with some absent. The profile shows fewer than 100,000 clones, roughly 90% of them singletons. Sequencing was performed on CD4+ or CD8+ T cells sorted from blood, taken in a trial of the OX40 agonist ivuxolimab. The receptors were gathered from an adult with an advanced solid tumor such as melanoma, head and neck, liver or kidney cancer.

The chain joins TRBV5-1 to TRBJ1-6, with a possible D match to TRBD1 (5 bases). V was shortened by 0 bases and J by 10 bases, with 11 bases between the two germline ends. This CDR3 has 14 amino acids. CDR1 SGHRS and CDR2 YFSETQ come from the germline V gene. CDR3 amino acids: CASSLAGGFSPLHF. CDR3 bases: TGCGCCAGCAGCTTGGCCGGGGGTTTCTCACCCCTCCACTTT.

The chain has TRBV5-1 and TRBJ2-6; maybe TRBD2 (5 bases). CDR3 length: 17 residues. V lost 4 bases and J lost 3, with 17 bases in between. Germline V CDR1 and CDR2: SGHRS, YFSETQ. CDR3 in amino acids: CASSLAVSGLGANVLTF. The CDR3 nucleotides are TGCGCCAGCAGCCTCGCCGTATCCGGACTTGGGGCCAACGTCCTGACTTTC.

V usage is TRBV4-1 and J usage is TRBJ2-1, with 9 bases matching TRBD1. V dropped 4 bases and J dropped 3; count of bases not matched to a gene: 10. CDR3 length equals 17 residues. Germline V gene sequence: CDR1 MGHRA, CDR2 YSYEKL. The CDR3 sequence is CASSRPGQGWGYNEQFF. As DNA, the CDR3 is TGCGCCAGCAGCCGTCCGGGACAGGGCTGGGGCTACAATGAGCAGTTCTTC.

The genes are TRBV29-1 and TRBJ1-2, with D unresolved. The CDR3 loop spans 14 amino acids. The germline V gene encodes CDR1 SQVTM and CDR2 ANQGSEA. The V end lost 6 bases, the J end lost 3 bases, and 17 bases lay between the germline ends. The CDR3 nucleotides are TGCAGCGTGGGCCCGCATGGGTCATACTATGGCTACACCTTC. This gives the protein CSVGPHGSYYGYTF.

The chain is built from TRBV11-2 and TRBJ2-3; TRBD1 or TRBD2 may be the D gene (6 bases each). Germline CDR1 and CDR2: SGHAT and FQNNGV. The V end lost 0 bases, the J end lost 1 base, and 11 bases lay between the germline ends. The CDR3 is 16 residues long. Written as DNA, the CDR3 is TGTGCCAGCAGCTTAGATCCGGGGGCAGGCACAGATACGCAGTATTTT. Protein: CASSLDPGAGTDTQYF.

This clone occurred once. The chain joins TRBV5-1 to TRBJ2-7, with D unresolved. CDR1 and CDR2 (germline): SGHRS, YFSETQ. The CDR3 has 14 amino acids. V lost 2 bases and J lost 9, with 18 bases in between. The CDR3 sequence is CASSFGQPYDGQYF. The CDR3 DNA reads as TGCGCCAGCAGCTTTGGGCAGCCCTACGATGGGCAGTACTTC.

This rearrangement joins TRBV7-2 to TRBJ2-7, with D possibly being TRBD1 or TRBD2 (5 bases each). Germline CDR1 is SGHTA and CDR2 is FQGNSA. V shed 4 bases and J shed 2 bases, with 18 bases lying between them. The CDR3 has 16 amino acids. CDR3 in amino acids: CASSSRGGDAAYEQYF. In DNA form, the CDR3 reads TGTGCCAGCAGCTCCCGGGGTGGGGACGCGGCCTACGAGCAGTACTTC. The variable domain in full, completed from reference TRBV7-2 and TRBJ2-7, reads GAGVSQSPSNKVTEKGKDVELRCDPISGHTALYWYRQSLGQGLEFLIYFQGNSAPDKSGLPSDRFSAERTGGSVSTLTIQRTQQEDSAVYLCASSSRGGDAAYEQYFGPGTRLTVT.

This sequence joins TRBV27 and TRBJ2-7; 8 positions agree with TRBD1. This CDR3 has 13 amino acids. The V segment lost 5 bases and the J segment 3 bases; nucleotides outside the gene matches: 3. Germline assignment: CDR1 MNHEY and CDR2 SMNVEV (reference sequence). In DNA, the CDR3 is TGTGCCAGCAGTATGGGACAGGTCTACGAGCAGTACTTC. This translates into CASSMGQVYEQYF.

As for this clone: Relative to the germline gene, one junction end is altered; a read error may explain this. This chain connects TRBV20-1 to TRBJ1-1; unclear D gene. The CDR3 has 11 amino acids. From germline, CDR1 is DFQATT and CDR2 SNEGSKA (reference sequence). The CDR3 bases are TGCAGTCCTAGATCGTACACTGAAGCTTTCTTT. Translating gives CSPRSYTEAFF.

The V call is TRBV15, the J call TRBJ2-2; unclear D gene. This CDR3 spans 15 amino acids. V was pared by 0 bases and J by 0 bases, with 5 bases between. From germline, CDR1 is LNHNV and CDR2 YYDKDF (reference sequence). CDR3 amino acids: CATSRDKPNTGELFF. CDR3 DNA sequence: TGTGCCACCAGCAGAGATAAGCCGAACACCGGGGAGCTGTTTTTT.

The chain couples TRBV28 to TRBJ1-2; possibly TRBD1 for D (5 bases). Trimming cost V 6 bases and J 6 bases, with 17 bases left between them. This CDR3 comprises 14 residues. Per the germline V gene, CDR1 is MDHEN and CDR2 is SYDVKM. DNA for the CDR3: TGTGCCAGCAGAGCTAGCCTAGGACAACATGGCTACACCTTC. This sequence encodes CASRASLGQHGYTF.

The chain links TRBV15 to TRBJ2-5; either TRBD1 or TRBD2 may supply D (5 bases each). V gave up 5 bases and J gave up 1 base, with 14 bases separating them. The CDR3 is 15 amino acids. Germline V gives CDR1 LNHNV, CDR2 YYDKDF (reference sequence). CDR3 nucleotides: TGTGCCACCAGCCGGGGACGTCAGACCCAAGAGACCCAGTACTTC. It yields the protein CATSRGRQTQETQYF. The whole variable domain, remainder taken from reference TRBV15 and TRBJ2-5, is DAMVIQNPRYQVTQFGKPVTLSCSQTLNHNVMYWYQQKSSQAPKLLFHYYDKDFNNEADTPDNFQSRRPNTSFCFLDIRSPGLGDTAMYLCATSRGRQTQETQYFGPGTRLLVL.

The chain uses TRBV7-2 and TRBJ1-1, with D perhaps TRBD1 (5 bases). The CDR3 covers 13 residues. V was pared by 5 bases and J by 5 bases, with 12 bases between. The germline V gene encodes CDR1 SGHTA and CDR2 FQGNSA. CDR3: CASSGKRGTEAFF. CDR3 in DNA: TGTGCCAGCAGCGGGAAAAGGGGTACTGAAGCTTTCTTT.

The chain uses TRBV7-9 and TRBJ2-2; 9 bases are shared with TRBD2. The germline CDR1 and CDR2 sequences are SEHNR and FQNEAQ (reference sequence). There are 15 residues in the CDR3. V trimming: 5 bases; J trimming: 3 bases; junction bases outside the gene matches: 4. CDR3 protein: CASSPSGGHTGELFF. CDR3 sequence (DNA): TGTGCCAGCAGCCCCAGCGGGGGGCACACCGGGGAGCTGTTTTTT. The full variable domain, rest sourced from reference TRBV7-9 and TRBJ2-2, is DTGVSQNPRHKITKRGQNVTFRCDPISEHNRLYWYRQTLGQGPEFLTYFQNEAQLEKSRLLSDRFSAERPKGSFSTLEIQRTEQGDSAMYLCASSPSGGHTGELFFGEGSRLTVL.

The chain carries TRBV6-5 and TRBJ1-1, with TRBD1 as a possible D gene (6 bases). The CDR3 length is 11 residues. Germline loops: CDR1 MNHEY, CDR2 SVGAGI. V was shortened by 11 bases and J by 1 base, with 8 bases between the two germline ends. The CDR3 DNA reads TGTGCCCACAGGGAGAACACTGAAGCTTTCTTT. Translated, it gives CAHRENTEAFF.

The chain combines TRBV19 with TRBJ1-2; D may be TRBD1 (5 bases). Germline V gives CDR1 LNHDA, CDR2 SQIVND (reference sequence). The CDR3 consists of 13 residues. V lost 5 bases to trimming and J lost 2 bases, with 9 bases between them. The CDR3 loop reads CASSRGENYGYTF. The CDR3 nucleotides are TGTGCCAGTAGTCGAGGGGAAAACTATGGCTACACCTTC.

In nucleotides, the CDR3 is TGTGCTAGTGGTTTGGTCCCGGGGACAGCGAACACCGGGGAGCTGTTTTTT. Its protein product is CASGLVPGTANTGELFF. This chain links TRBV12-5 with TRBJ2-2, with 7 bases that match TRBD1. The germline V gene has CDR1 LGHNT and CDR2 FRNRAP. V shed 0 bases and J 0 bases; nucleotides not matched to a gene: 4. CDR3 length: 17 amino acids. The full variable domain, with the rest looked up from reference TRBV12-5 and TRBJ2-2, is DARVTQTPRHKVTEMGQEVTMRCQPILGHNTVFWYRQTMMQGLELLAYFRNRAPLDDSGMPKDRFSAEMPDATLATLKIQPSEPRDSAVYFCASGLVPGTANTGELFFGEGSRLTVL.

J is TRBJ2-2 and V is TRBV6-5; D gene uncertain. Germline V gene data show CDR1 as MNHEY and CDR2 as SVGAGI. V dropped 2 bases and J dropped 2 bases, with 6 bases sitting between them. The CDR3 consists of 14 residues. This chain's CDR3 is CASSYMVNTGELFF. DNA for the CDR3: TGTGCCAGCAGTTACATGGTTAACACCGGGGAGCTGTTTTTT.

This sequence joins TRBV5-4 and TRBJ1-5; TRBD1 matches at 9 bases. CDR3 length: 15 residues. From germline, CDR1 is SGHNT and CDR2 YYREEE (reference sequence). V lost 4 bases, J lost 1 base, and 3 bases stayed unmatched. Here the CDR3 reads CASSIDRGSNQPQHF. In nucleotides, the CDR3 is TGTGCCAGCAGCATTGACAGGGGGAGCAATCAGCCCCAGCATTTT.

This chain connects TRBV27 to TRBJ2-7; D is undetermined. Germline values: CDR1 MNHEY, CDR2 SMNVEV (reference sequence). The length of the CDR3 is 12 residues. Trimming pared 5 bases from V and 4 bases from J, leaving 9 bases between. CDR3 sequence: CASSPPIYEQYF. CDR3 in DNA: TGTGCCAGCAGTCCCCCCATTTACGAGCAGTACTTC.

The V gene is TRBV15, the J gene TRBJ1-1; the D is unclear. The ends were cut back, 1 base at V and 8 bases at J, with 5 bases in the middle. The germline V gene encodes CDR1 LNHNV and CDR2 YYDKDF (reference sequence). This CDR3 is 11 amino acids long. The CDR3 DNA is TGTGCCACCAGCAGAGGGGTAGAAGCTTTCTTT. This translates into CATSRGVEAFF.

The table lists this clone with a count of one. The chain joins TRBV9 to TRBJ1-4; 9 bases map to TRBD1. The CDR3 totals 15 residues. CDR1 SGDLS and CDR2 YYNGEE come from the germline V gene. Germline trimming cut 4 bases from V and 5 bases from J; bases unmatched to any gene: 6. The CDR3 region is CASSTDRGYNEKLFF. The CDR3 region has the DNA TGTGCCAGCAGCACCGACAGGGGGTACAATGAAAAACTGTTTTTT.

V is TRBV2 and J is TRBJ2-7; D is possibly TRBD1 (6 bases). From germline, CDR1 is SNHLY and CDR2 FYNNEI. The ends were cut back, 6 bases at V and 3 bases at J, with 12 bases in the middle. There are 13 residues in the CDR3. CDR3: CASSRMDSYEQYF. In nucleotides, the CDR3 is TGTGCCAGCAGCAGAATGGACAGCTACGAGCAGTACTTC.

The gene calls are TRBV28 and TRBJ2-5; 10 bases are a match to TRBD2. Trimming cost V 9 bases and J 2 bases; bases outside gene matches: 3. Germline CDR1 and CDR2: MDHEN and SYDVKM. This CDR3 is 13 amino acids long. This CDR3 is CASRTSGQETQYF. The DNA of the CDR3 is TGTGCCAGTCGGACTAGCGGTCAAGAGACCCAGTACTTC.